What follows are 21 T cell receptor beta chains derived from one specimen sequenced in a study of cytomegalovirus exposure and HLA in healthy donors. It was with 60 Vbeta and 13 Jbeta primers that the PCR ran. Profiling relied on immunoSEQ multiplex PCR, and the TCRdb table lists in-frame clones only, not all of them. The sample lists 120,000 or so clones; 75% to 85% were seen once. Sequences were obtained from PBMCs. These receptors were collected from a man younger than 45 in good health and CMV-seropositive.

V and J are TRBV27 and TRBJ1-6; no clear D gene. This CDR3 comprises 15 residues. Germline V gives CDR1 MNHEY, CDR2 SMNVEV (reference sequence). V was clipped by 6 bases and J by 3 bases, with 12 bases between them. The CDR3 spells CASSLGGFYNSPLHF. CDR3 coding DNA: TGTGCCAGCAGCTTAGGCGGATTCTATAATTCACCCCTCCACTTT.

About this clone: At one boundary the junction diverges from the germline segment, which might be a read error. This chain uses TRBV5-1 with TRBJ1-1; no clear D gene. CDR1 SGHRS and CDR2 YFSETQ come from the germline V gene. The CDR3 sequence is 12 residues long. The CDR3 DNA follows: TGCACCAGCAGCTTGGCAGACACTGAAGCTTTCTTT. Protein: CTSSLADTEAFF. Full variable domain (outside the CDR3, taken from reference TRBV5-1 and TRBJ1-1): KAGVTQTPRYLIKTRGQQVTLSCSPISGHRSVSWYQQTPGQGLQFLFEYFSETQRNKGNFPGRFSGRQFSNSRSEMNVSTLELGDSALYLCTSSLADTEAFFGQGTRLTVV.

This clone was counted only a few times. The V and J genes are TRBV6-5 and TRBJ2-7; D is possibly TRBD2 (5 bases). This CDR3 has 15 residues. With 6 bases removed from V and 0 bases from J, the gap between germline ends came to 15 bases. Germline CDR1 is MNHEY and CDR2 is SVGAGI. CDR3 sequence (DNA): TGTGCCAGCAGGAGGGAGAAGGGTTTCTCCTACGAGCAGTACTTC. Amino acid sequence: CASRREKGFSYEQYF.

The chain recombines TRBV19 with TRBJ1-1, with D perhaps TRBD1 (5 bases). CDR1 LNHDA and CDR2 SQIVND come from the germline V gene (reference sequence). CDR3 length: 16 residues. V was clipped by 9 bases and J by 4 bases, with 24 bases between them. The CDR3: CASRPNGVGRGTEAFF. As DNA, the CDR3 is TGTGCCAGCAGGCCCAATGGAGTAGGGAGGGGCACTGAAGCTTTCTTT. Variable domain in full (rest from reference TRBV19 and TRBJ1-1): DGGITQSPKYLFRKEGQNVTLSCEQNLNHDAMYWYRQDPGQGLRLIYYSQIVNDFQKGDIAEGYSVSREKKESFPLTVTSAQKNPTAFYLCASRPNGVGRGTEAFFGQGTRLTVV.

V gene TRBV4-2 combines with J gene TRBJ2-1; 9 bases match TRBD1. The J segment lost 0 bases and the V segment lost 2 bases, leaving 11 bases of the junction unmatched. The CDR3 is 19 residues long. Germline V lookup: CDR1 LGHNA, CDR2 YNFKEQ. The CDR3 loop is CASSQRDRGATSSYNEQFF. DNA of the CDR3: TGTGCCAGCAGCCAACGAGACAGGGGGGCCACGAGCTCCTACAATGAGCAGTTCTTC.

V gene TRBV10-3 combines with J gene TRBJ2-3, with 7 bases matching TRBD1. Germline lookup yields CDR1 ENHRY and CDR2 SYGVKD. V trimming: 4 bases; J trimming: 6 bases; junction bases outside the gene matches: 19. This CDR3 comprises 18 residues. As DNA, the CDR3 is TGTGCCATCAGTGTGAAAGGGGGCAAAAGAGGGCAATGGGATACGCAGTATTTT. The encoded protein is CAISVKGGKRGQWDTQYF.

In regard to this clone: At the DNA level, this CDR3 is encoded by other sequences in the same sample as well. The chain has TRBV4-1 and TRBJ2-7; tentatively, D is TRBD2 (5 bases). CDR1 is MGHRA and CDR2 is YSYEKL in the germline V gene. Trimming removed 2 bases at V and 3 bases at J, with 11 bases between. This CDR3 contains 14 residues. In DNA form, the CDR3 reads TGCGCCAGCAGCCAACTCGGGGTTGGCTACGAGCAGTACTTC. This gives the protein CASSQLGVGYEQYF.

For the CDR3, the DNA is TGTGCCAGCTCACCGGGACTAGCGGGGCTGGCCGAGCAGTACTTC. Encoded protein: CASSPGLAGLAEQYF. V gene TRBV18 combines with J gene TRBJ2-7, with 13 nucleotides matching TRBD2. Germline CDR1 and CDR2: KGHSH and LQKENI. CDR3 length equals 15 residues. V lost 3 bases, J lost 6 bases, and 5 bases stayed unmatched. Complete variable domain (other parts from reference TRBV18 and TRBJ2-7): NAGVMQNPRHLVRRRGQEARLRCSPMKGHSHVYWYRQLPEEGLKFMVYLQKENIIDESGMPKERFSAEFPKEGPSILRIQQVVRGDSAAYFCASSPGLAGLAEQYFGPGTRLTVT.

This clone was counted once. The chain couples TRBV4-2 to TRBJ2-3, with D perhaps matching TRBD2 (6 bases). CDR1 is LGHNA, CDR2 YNFKEQ, per germline. V was cut by 0 bases and J by 3 bases, with 13 bases left in between. This CDR3 contains 16 residues. CDR3 residues: CASSQDPGLVTDTQYF. The CDR3 bases are TGTGCCAGCAGCCAAGATCCGGGACTTGTAACAGATACGCAGTATTTT.

The genes are TRBV5-1 and TRBJ2-1; 8 bases line up with TRBD2. The CDR3 runs 15 residues. CDR1 is SGHRS and CDR2 is YFSETQ in the germline V gene. After removal of 3 bases from V and 5 bases from J, the junction contained 7 bases not matched to a gene. CDR3 residues: CASSSSSGSHNEQFF. The CDR3 region has the DNA TGCGCCAGCAGCTCTTCTAGCGGGTCTCACAATGAGCAGTTCTTC.

Notes on this clone: One end of the junction is discordant with germline, which a read error may explain. The chain recombines TRBV18 with TRBJ2-7; unclear D gene. CDR1 and CDR2 from the germline V gene are KGHSH and LQKENI. The CDR3 runs 13 residues. Here the CDR3 reads CASSQTEPYEQYF. The CDR3 nucleotides are TGTGCCAGTTCACAAACGGAGCCCTACGAGCAGTACTTC.

V is TRBV15 and J is TRBJ2-7; a possible D gene is TRBD2 (6 bases). CDR1 and CDR2 (germline): LNHNV, YYDKDF (reference sequence). The CDR3 has 14 residues. V was shortened by 0 bases and J by 5 bases, with 11 bases between the two germline ends. The CDR3 sequence is CATSRDRRADEQYF. As DNA, the CDR3 is TGTGCCACCAGCAGAGATAGGAGGGCCGACGAGCAGTACTTC.

The chain recombines TRBV5-1 with TRBJ2-7, with a possible D match to TRBD1 (5 bases). This CDR3 spans 14 amino acids. Per germline, CDR1 SGHRS and CDR2 YFSETQ. Deletions cut 4 bases from V and 3 bases from J, with 14 bases between. The CDR3 nucleotides are TGCGCCAGCAGCCCGTCAGGGTCCGGCTACGAGCAGTACTTC. This encodes CASSPSGSGYEQYF.

The gene calls are TRBV5-6 and TRBJ1-1; no reliable D call. Trimming removed 1 base at V and 5 bases at J, with 6 bases between. CDR3 length: 12 residues. Per germline, CDR1 SGHDT and CDR2 YYEEEE. The CDR3 protein is CASSLRETEAFF. The CDR3 bases are TGTGCCAGCAGCTTGCGGGAAACTGAAGCTTTCTTT.

Points on this clone: A read error may produce the germline difference seen at one junction end. The gene calls are TRBV4-1 and TRBJ1-4, with 8 bases that match TRBD1. The length of the CDR3 is 12 residues. Germline CDR1 reads MGHRA; CDR2 reads YSYEKL. The CDR3 DNA follows: TGCGCCAGCAGCCAAGGACGTCAGGGGGCCTTCTTT. The encoded protein is CASSQGRQGAFF.

This clone was counted only a few times. The chain links TRBV2 to TRBJ1-4; the D is unclear. CDR3 size: 13 residues. Germline CDR1 SNHLY, CDR2 FYNNEI. Trimming pared 8 bases from V and 5 bases from J, leaving 12 bases between. CDR3 protein: CASLQNRNEKLFF. The CDR3 bases are TGTGCCAGCCTACAGAACCGGAATGAAAAACTGTTTTTT.

The chain carries TRBV19 and TRBJ1-4, with D unclear. The CDR3 has 14 amino acids. Looked up from germline, CDR1 is LNHDA and CDR2 is SQIVND (reference sequence). V was cut by 6 bases and J by 0 bases, with 8 bases left in between. In DNA form, the CDR3 reads TGTGCCAGTAGGAGAATTACAACTAATGAAAAACTGTTTTTT. Protein: CASRRITTNEKLFF.

The rearrangement uses TRBV27 and TRBJ2-3; D is ambiguous. This CDR3 contains 12 residues. The V gene's germline CDR1 is MNHEY and CDR2 SMNVEV (reference sequence). With 8 bases removed from V and 2 bases from J, the gap between germline ends came to 8 bases. DNA of the CDR3: TGTGCCAGCGGGCTGAACACAGATACGCAGTATTTT. Amino acids: CASGLNTDTQYF.

The chain couples TRBV29-1 to TRBJ1-4, with 9 bases lining up with TRBD1. Germline V lookup: CDR1 SQVTM, CDR2 ANQGSEA. The CDR3 is made up of 14 amino acids. V was clipped by 6 bases and J by 8 bases; unmatched bases: 10. CDR3 nucleotides: TGCAGCGTAGCCGGGACAGGGATTACGGAAAAACTGTTTTTT. Amino acid sequence: CSVAGTGITEKLFF.

CDR3 nucleotide sequence: TGTGCCAGCAGCTCTGGACAGTTTCACTATGGCTACACCTTC. The encoded protein is CASSSGQFHYGYTF. This sequence joins TRBV7-9 and TRBJ1-2; the D gene is possibly TRBD1 (6 bases). V was pared by 4 bases and J by 3 bases, with 12 bases between. Germline-derived CDR1 and CDR2 are SEHNR and FQNEAQ (reference sequence). The CDR3 loop spans 14 amino acids.

This chain links TRBV5-1 with TRBJ2-7, with 9 bases matching TRBD1. CDR1 SGHRS and CDR2 YFSETQ come from the germline V gene. Losses at the gene ends were 6 bases for V and 6 bases for J; bases not matched to a gene: 19. The CDR3 totals 17 residues. The CDR3 reads CASKLEPGTGFLSEQYF. For the CDR3, the DNA is TGCGCCAGCAAGTTGGAACCGGGGACAGGGTTTTTATCCGAGCAGTACTTC.